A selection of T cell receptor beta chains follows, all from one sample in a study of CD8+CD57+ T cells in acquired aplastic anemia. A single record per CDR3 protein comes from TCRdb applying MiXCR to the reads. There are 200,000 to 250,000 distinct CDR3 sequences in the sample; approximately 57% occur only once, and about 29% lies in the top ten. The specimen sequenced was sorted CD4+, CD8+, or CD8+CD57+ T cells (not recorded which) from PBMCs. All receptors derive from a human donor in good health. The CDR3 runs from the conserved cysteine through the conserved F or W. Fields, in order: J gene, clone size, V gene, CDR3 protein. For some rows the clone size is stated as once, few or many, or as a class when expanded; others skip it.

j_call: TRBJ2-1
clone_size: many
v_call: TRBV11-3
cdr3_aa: CASSSGGGAEDEQFF

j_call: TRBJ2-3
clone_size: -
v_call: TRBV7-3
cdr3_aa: CASSQEGVDTQYF

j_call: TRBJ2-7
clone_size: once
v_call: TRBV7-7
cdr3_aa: CASSSDRGSSYEQYF

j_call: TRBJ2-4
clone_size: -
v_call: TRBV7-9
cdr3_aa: CASSLAICGGAIQYF

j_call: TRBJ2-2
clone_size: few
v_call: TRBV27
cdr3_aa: CASSFRNTGELFF

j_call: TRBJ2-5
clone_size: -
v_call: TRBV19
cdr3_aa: CASSIGAGDTQETQYF

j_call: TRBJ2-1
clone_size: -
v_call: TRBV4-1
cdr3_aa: CASSLAGGGIEQFF

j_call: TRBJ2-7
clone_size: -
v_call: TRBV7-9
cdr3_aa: CASSLGLLGSYEQYF

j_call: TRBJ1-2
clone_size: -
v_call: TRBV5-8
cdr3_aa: CASSPWAGGYTF

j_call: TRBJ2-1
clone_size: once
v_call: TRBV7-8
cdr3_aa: CASSLGLRGPYNEQFF

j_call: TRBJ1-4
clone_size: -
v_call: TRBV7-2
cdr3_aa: CASSLGPATNEKLFF

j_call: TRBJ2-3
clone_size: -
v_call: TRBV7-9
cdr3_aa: CASSLTLSTDTQYF

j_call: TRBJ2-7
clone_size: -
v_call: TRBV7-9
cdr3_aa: CASSAPAGLSSYEQYF

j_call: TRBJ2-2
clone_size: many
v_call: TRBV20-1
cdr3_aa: CARQELNTGELFF

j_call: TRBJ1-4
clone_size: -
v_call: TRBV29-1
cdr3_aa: CSVVRGTNEKLFF

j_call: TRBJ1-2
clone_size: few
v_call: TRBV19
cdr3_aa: CASNSLNYGYTF

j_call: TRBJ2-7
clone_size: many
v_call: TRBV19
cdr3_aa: CASSIPTGTPYYEQYF

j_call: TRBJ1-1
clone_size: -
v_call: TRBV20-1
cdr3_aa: CSATLLGAGTEAFF

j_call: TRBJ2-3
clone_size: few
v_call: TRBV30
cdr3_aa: CAWRSLALPDTQYF

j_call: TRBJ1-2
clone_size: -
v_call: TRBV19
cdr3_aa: CASSIARGYGYGYTF

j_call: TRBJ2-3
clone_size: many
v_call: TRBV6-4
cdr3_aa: CASSDSTSGGTDTQYF

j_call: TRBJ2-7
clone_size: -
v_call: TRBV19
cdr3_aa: CDSSSRTSGNYEQYF

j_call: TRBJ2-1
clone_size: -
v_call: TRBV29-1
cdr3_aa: CSCGQASYNEQFF

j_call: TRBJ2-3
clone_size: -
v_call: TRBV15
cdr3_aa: CATSQAGGTDTQYF

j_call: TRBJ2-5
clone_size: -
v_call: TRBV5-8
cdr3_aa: CAGSLVVGVSQYF

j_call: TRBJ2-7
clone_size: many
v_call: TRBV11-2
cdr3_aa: CASSSVAEQYF

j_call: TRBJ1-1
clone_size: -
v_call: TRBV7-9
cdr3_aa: CASSLEVGAFF

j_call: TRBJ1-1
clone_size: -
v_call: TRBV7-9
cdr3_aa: CASSLTAGLNRNTEAFF

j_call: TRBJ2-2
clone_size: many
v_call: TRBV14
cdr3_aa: CASSQAGTSGGSVNTGELFF

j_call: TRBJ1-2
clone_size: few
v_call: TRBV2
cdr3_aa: CASSDTDGNF

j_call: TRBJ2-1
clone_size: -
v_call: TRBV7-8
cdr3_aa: CASSLMTSLGEQFF

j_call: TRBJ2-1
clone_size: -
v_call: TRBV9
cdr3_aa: CASSVEIAGGYNEQFF

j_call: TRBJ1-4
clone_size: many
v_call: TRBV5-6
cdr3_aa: CASSLGDEKLFF

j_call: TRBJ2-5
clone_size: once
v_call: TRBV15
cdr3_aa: CATSRDLDSLMETQYF

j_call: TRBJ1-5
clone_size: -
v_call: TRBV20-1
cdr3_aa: CSAREGRGNQPQHF

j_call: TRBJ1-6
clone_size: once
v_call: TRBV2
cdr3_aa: CASRGRGGSPLHF

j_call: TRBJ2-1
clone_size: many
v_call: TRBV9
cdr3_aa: CASHTVAYNEQFF

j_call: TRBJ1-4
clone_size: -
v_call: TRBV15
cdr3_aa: CATSRQQSNEKLFF

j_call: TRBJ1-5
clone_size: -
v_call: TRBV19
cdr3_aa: CASSIGASLGYQPQHF

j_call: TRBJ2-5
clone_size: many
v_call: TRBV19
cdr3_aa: CASMERGQETQYF

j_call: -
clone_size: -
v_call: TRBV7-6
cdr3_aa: CASSLGGGARGDEQYF

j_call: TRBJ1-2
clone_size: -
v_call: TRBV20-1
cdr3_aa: CSARGTLYGYTF

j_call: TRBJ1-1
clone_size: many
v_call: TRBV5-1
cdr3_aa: CASSFAPGAAGTEAFF

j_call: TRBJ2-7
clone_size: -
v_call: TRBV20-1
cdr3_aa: CSAARAVVYEQYF